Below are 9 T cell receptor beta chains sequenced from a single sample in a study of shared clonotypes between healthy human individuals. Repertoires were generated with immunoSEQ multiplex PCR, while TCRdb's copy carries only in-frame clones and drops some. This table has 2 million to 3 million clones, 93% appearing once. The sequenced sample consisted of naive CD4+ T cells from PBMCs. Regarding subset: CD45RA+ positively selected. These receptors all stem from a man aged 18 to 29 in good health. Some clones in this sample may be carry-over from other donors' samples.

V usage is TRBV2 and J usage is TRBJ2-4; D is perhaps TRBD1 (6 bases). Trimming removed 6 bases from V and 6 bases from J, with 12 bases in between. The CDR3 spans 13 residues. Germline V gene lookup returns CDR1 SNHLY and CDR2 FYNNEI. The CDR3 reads CASRGQEPNIQYF. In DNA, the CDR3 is TGTGCCAGCAGGGGACAAGAACCAAACATTCAGTACTTC.

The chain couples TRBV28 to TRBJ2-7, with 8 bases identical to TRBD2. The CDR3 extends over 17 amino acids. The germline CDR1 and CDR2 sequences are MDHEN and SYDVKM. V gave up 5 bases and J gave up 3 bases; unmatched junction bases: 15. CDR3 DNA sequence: TGTGCCAGCAGTCGCAAAAGACGGTTTAGCGGGGACTACGAGCAGTACTTC. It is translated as CASSRKRRFSGDYEQYF.

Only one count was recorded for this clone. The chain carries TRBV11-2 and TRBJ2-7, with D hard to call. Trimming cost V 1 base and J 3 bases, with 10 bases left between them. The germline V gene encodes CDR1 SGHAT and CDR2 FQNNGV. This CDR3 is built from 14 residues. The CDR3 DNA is TGTGCCAGCAGCTTAGTTTCCAGGCACTACGAGCAGTACTTC. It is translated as CASSLVSRHYEQYF.

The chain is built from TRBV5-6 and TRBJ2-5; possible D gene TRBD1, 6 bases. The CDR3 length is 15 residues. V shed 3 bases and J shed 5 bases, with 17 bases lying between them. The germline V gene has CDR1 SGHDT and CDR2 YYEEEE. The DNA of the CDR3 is TGTGCCAGCAGCTGGGGGACACCTCGGCGGGAGACCCAGTACTTC. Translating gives CASSWGTPRRETQYF.

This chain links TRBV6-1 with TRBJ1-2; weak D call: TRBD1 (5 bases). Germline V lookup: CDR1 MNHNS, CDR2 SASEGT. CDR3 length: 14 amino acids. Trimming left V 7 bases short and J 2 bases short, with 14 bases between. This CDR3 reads CASTFGGDNYGYTF. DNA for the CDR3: TGTGCCAGCACCTTTGGGGGAGACAACTATGGCTACACCTTC.

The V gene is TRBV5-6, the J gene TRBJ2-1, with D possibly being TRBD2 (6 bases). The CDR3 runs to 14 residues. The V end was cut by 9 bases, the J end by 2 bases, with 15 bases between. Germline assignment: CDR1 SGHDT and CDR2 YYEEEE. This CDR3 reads CATQRRGAYNEQFF. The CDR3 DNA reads TGTGCCACACAGAGGAGGGGCGCCTACAATGAGCAGTTCTTC. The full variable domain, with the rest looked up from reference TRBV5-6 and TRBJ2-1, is DAGVTQSPTHLIKTRGQQVTLRCSPKSGHDTVSWYQQALGQGPQFIFQYYEEEERQRGNFPDRFSGHQFPNYSSELNVNALLLGDSALYLCATQRRGAYNEQFFGPGTRLTVL.

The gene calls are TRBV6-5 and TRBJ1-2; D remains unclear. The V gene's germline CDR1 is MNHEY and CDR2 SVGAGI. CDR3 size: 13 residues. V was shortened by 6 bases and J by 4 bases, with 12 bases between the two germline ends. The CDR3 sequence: CASRTTEIYGYTF. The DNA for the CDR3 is TGTGCCAGCAGAACCACAGAAATCTATGGCTACACCTTC.

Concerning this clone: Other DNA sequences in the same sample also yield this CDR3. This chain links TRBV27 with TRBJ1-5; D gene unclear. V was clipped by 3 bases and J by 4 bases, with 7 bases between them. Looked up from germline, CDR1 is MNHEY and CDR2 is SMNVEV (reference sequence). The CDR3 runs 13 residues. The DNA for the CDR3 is TGTGCCAGCAGTTTGGTGGGAAATCAGCCCCAGCATTTT. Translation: CASSLVGNQPQHF.

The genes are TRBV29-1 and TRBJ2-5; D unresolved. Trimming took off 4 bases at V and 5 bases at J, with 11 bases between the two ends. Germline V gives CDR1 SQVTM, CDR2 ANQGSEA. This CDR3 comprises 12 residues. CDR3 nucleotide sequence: TGCAGCGTTGTAGGGTTTTCGGAGACCCAGTACTTC. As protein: CSVVGFSETQYF.